These 2 T cell receptor beta chains originate from one sample sequenced in a study of T-cell memory formation after mild COVID-19. TCRdb re-analysed the 5' RACE reads in MiXCR, keeping a single row per CDR3 protein. The sample shows approximately 300,000 distinct CDR3 sequences, roughly 15% of them seen only once. Sequencing was performed on PBMCs or a T cell subset sorted from them (not recorded which). Source of these receptors: a man between 18 and 35 years old who had mild COVID-19 (a few samples of this study predate the infection). Cell type and time point are not known.

In its sample, this clonotype was seen a few times. This rearrangement joins TRBV5-1 to TRBJ2-3; maybe TRBD2 (5 bases). The V gene lost 0 bases and the J gene lost 8 bases, with 16 bases spanning the gap. The CDR3 is 15 amino acids. Germline V CDR1 and CDR2: SGHRS, YFSETQ. The CDR3: CASSLAIGLHGTQYF. The CDR3 bases are TGCGCCAGCAGCTTGGCCATCGGACTGCATGGTACGCAGTATTTT.

This clonotype showed up just a few times. CDR3 protein: CASSGRTGVKETQYF. In DNA, the CDR3 is TGTGCCAGCAGTGGAAGGACAGGGGTAAAAGAGACCCAGTACTTC. The rearrangement uses TRBV28 and TRBJ2-5; 9 positions match TRBD1. The length of the CDR3 is 15 residues. The germline gives CDR1 MDHEN, CDR2 SYDVKM. Losses at the gene ends were 5 bases for V and 3 bases for J; bases not matched to a gene: 7.